This T cell receptor beta chain was profiled in a study of blood T cell repertoires in COVID-19. Trimming cost V 0 bases and J 2 bases, with 9 bases left between them. The CDR3 spans 14 residues. CDR1 and CDR2 from the germline V gene are SGHNT and YYREEE (reference sequence). The method was immunoSEQ multiplex PCR; TCRdb's version includes in-frame clones alone and lacks a portion of them. The sample consists of roughly 100,000 clones, over 85% of them appearing once. Material: peripheral blood. The sequence was collected from a woman between 45 and 65 years old with COVID-19, enrolled during active disease. The chain employs TRBV5-4 and TRBJ2-7; TRBD1 might be the D (6 bases). CDR3 DNA: TGTGCCAGCAGCTTGGGACAGGAAGCCTACGAGCAGTACTTC. Translation gives CASSLGQEAYEQYF.